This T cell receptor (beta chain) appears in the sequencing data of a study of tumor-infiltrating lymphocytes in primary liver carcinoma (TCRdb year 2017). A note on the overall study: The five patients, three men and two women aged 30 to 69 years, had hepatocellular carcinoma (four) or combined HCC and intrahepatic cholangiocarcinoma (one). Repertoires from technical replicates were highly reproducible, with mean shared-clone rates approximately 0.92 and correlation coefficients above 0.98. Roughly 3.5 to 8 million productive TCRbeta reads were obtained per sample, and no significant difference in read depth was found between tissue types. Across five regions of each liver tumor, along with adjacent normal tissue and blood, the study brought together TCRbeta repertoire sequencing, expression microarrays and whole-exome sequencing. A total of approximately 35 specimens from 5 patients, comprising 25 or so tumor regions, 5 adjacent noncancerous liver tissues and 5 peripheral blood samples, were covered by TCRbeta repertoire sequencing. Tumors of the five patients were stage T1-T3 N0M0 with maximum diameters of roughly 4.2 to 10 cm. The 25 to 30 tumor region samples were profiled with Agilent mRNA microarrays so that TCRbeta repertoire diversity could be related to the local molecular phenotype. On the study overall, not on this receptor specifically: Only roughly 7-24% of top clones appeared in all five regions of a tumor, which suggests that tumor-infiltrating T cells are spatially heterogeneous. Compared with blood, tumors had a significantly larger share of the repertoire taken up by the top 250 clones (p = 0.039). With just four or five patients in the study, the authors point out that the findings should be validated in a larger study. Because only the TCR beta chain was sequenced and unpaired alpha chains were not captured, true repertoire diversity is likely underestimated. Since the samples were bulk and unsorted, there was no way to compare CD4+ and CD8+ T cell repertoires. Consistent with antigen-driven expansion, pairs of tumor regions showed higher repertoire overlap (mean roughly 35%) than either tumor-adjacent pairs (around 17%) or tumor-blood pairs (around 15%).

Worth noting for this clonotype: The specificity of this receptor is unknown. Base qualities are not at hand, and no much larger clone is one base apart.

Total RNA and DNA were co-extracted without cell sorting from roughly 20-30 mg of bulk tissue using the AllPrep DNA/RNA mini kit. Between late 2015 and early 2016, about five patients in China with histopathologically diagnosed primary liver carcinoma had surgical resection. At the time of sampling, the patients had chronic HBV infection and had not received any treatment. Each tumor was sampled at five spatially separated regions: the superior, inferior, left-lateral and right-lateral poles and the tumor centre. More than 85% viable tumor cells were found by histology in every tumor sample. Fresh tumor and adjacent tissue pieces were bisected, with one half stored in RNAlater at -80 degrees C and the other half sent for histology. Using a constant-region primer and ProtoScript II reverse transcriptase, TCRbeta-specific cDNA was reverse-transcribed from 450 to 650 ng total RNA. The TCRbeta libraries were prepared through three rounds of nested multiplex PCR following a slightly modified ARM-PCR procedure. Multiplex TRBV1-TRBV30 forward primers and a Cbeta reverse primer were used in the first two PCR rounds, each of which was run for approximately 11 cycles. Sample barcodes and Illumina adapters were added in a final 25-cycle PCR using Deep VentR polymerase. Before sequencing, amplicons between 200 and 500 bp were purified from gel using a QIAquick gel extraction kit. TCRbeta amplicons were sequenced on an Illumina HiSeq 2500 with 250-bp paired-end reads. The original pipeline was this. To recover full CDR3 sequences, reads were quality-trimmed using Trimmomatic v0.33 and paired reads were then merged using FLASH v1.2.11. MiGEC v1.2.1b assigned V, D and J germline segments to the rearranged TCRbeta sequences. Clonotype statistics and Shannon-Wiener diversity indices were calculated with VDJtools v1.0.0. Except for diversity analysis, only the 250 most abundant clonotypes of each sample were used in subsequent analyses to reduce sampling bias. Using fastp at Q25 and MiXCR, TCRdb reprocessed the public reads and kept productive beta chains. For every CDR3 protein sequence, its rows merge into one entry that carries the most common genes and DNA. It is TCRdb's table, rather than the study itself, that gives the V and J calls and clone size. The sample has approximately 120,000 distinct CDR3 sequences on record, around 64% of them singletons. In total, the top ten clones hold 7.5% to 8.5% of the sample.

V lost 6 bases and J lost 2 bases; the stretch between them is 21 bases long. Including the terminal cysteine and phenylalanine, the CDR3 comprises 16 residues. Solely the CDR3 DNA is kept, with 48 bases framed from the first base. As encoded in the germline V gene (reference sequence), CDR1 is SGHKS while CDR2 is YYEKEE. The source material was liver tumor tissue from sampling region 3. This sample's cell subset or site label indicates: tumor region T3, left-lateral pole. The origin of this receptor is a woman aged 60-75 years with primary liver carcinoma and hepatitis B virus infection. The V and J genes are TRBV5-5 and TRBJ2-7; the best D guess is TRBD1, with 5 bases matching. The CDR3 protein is CASTLTGSAFPYEQYF. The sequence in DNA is TGTGCCAGCACCCTAACAGGTTCAGCGTTCCCCTACGAGCAGTACTTC.